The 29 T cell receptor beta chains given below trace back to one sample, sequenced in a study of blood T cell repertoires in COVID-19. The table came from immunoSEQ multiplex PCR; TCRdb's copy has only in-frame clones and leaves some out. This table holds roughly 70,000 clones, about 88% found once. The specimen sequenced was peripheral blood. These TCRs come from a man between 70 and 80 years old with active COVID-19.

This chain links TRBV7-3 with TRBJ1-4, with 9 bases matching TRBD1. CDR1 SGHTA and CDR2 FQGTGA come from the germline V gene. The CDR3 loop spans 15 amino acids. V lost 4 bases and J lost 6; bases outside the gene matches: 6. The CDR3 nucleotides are TGTGCCAGCAGCTCGGCCGGGACAGGGCATGAAAAACTGTTTTTT. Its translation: CASSSAGTGHEKLFF.

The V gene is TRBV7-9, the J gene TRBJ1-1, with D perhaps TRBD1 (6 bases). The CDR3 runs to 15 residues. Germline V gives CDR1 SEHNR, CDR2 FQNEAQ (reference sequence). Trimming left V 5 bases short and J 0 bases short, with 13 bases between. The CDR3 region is CASSPPGALNTEAFF. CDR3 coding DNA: TGTGCCAGCAGCCCCCCAGGGGCTTTGAACACTGAAGCTTTCTTT. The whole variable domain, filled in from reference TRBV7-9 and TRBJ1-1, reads DTGVSQNPRHKITKRGQNVTFRCDPISEHNRLYWYRQTLGQGPEFLTYFQNEAQLEKSRLLSDRFSAERPKGSFSTLEIQRTEQGDSAMYLCASSPPGALNTEAFFGQGTRLTVV.

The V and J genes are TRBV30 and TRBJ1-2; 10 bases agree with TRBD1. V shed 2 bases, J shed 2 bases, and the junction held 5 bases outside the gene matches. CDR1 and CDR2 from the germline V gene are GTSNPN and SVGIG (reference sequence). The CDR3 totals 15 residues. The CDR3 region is CAWSPGTGDNYGYTF. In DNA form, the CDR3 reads TGTGCCTGGAGTCCCGGGACAGGGGACAACTATGGCTACACCTTC.

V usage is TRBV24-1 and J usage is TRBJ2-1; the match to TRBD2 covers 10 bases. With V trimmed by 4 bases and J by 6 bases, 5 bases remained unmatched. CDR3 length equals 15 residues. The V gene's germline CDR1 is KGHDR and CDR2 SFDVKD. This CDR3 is CATSEAGGPGNEQFF. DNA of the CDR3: TGTGCCACCAGTGAAGCGGGAGGGCCGGGCAATGAGCAGTTCTTC.

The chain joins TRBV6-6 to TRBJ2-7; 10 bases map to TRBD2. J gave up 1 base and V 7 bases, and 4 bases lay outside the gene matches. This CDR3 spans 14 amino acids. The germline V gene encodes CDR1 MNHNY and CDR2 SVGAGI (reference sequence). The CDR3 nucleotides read TGTGCCAGCACCCTAGCGGGAGAGTCCTACGAGCAGTACTTC. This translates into CASTLAGESYEQYF.

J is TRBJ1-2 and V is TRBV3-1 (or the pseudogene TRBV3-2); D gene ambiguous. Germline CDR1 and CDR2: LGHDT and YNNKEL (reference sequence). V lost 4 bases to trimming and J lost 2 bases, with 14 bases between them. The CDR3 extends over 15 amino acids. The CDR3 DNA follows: TGTGCCAGCAGCCCCGGAGGGCAGACCAACTATGGCTACACCTTC. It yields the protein CASSPGGQTNYGYTF.

CDR3 loop: CASSLEGQGRANYGYTF. The DNA for the CDR3 is TGTGCCAGCAGCTTGGAGGGACAGGGAAGAGCTAACTATGGCTACACCTTC. The chain recombines TRBV5-6 with TRBJ1-2; 9 bases are shared with TRBD1. This CDR3 region has 17 residues. Looked up from germline, CDR1 is SGHDT and CDR2 is YYEEEE. J lost 0 bases, V lost 0 bases, and 6 bases had no gene match.

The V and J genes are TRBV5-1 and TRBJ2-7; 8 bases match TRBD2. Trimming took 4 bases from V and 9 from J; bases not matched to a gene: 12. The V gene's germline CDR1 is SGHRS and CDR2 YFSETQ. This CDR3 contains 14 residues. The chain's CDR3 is CASSLSGTYEWQYF. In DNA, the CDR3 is TGCGCCAGCAGCCTTAGCGGGACCTACGAGTGGCAGTACTTC.

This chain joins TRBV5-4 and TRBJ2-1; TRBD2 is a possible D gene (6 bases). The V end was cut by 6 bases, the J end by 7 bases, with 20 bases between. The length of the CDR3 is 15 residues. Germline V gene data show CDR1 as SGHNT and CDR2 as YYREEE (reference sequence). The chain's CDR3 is CASTLPLAWENEQFF. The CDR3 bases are TGTGCCAGCACCCTCCCCCTAGCGTGGGAGAATGAGCAGTTCTTC.

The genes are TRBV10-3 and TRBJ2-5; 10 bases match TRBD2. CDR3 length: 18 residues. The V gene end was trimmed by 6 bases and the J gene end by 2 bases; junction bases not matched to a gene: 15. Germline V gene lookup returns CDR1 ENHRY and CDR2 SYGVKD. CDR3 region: CAISAGTSDPNGQETQYF. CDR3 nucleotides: TGTGCCATCAGCGCCGGGACTAGCGACCCCAACGGACAAGAGACCCAGTACTTC.

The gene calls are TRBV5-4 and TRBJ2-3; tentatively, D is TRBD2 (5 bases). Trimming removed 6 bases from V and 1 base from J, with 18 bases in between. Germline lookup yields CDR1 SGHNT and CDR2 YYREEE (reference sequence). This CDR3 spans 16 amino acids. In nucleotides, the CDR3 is TGTGCCAGCAACCCATTGGGTCGGGGAGGCACAGATACGCAGTATTTT. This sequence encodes CASNPLGRGGTDTQYF.

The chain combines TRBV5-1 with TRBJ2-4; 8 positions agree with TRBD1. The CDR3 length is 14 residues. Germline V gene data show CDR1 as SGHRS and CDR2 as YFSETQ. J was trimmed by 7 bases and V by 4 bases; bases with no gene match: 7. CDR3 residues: CASSRGQADNIQYF. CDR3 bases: TGCGCCAGCAGCAGGGGACAGGCAGACAACATTCAGTACTTC.

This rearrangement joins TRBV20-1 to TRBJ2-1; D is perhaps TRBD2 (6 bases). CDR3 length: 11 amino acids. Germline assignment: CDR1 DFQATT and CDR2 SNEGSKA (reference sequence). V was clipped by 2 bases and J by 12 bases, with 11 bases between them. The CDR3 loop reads CSARPGVGQFF. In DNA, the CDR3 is TGCAGTGCTAGACCGGGGGTGGGGCAGTTCTTC.

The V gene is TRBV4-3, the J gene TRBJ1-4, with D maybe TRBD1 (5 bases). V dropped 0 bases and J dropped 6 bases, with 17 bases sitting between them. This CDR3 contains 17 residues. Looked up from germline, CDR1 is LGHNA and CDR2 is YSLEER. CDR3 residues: CASSQDPPQGVDEKLFF. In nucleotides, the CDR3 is TGCGCCAGCAGCCAAGATCCCCCCCAGGGCGTGGATGAAAAACTGTTTTTT.

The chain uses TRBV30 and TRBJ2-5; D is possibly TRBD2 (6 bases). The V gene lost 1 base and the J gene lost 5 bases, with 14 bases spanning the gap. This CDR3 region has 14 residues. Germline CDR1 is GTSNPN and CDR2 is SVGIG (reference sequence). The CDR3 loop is CAWSGAGLWETQYF. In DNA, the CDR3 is TGTGCCTGGAGTGGCGCGGGGCTGTGGGAGACCCAGTACTTC.

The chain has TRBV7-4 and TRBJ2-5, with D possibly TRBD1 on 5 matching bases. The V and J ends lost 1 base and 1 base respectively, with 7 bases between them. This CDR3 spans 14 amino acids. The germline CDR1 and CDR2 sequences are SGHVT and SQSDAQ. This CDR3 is CASSLEGPQETQYF. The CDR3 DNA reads TGTGCCAGCAGCTTAGAGGGGCCCCAAGAGACCCAGTACTTC.

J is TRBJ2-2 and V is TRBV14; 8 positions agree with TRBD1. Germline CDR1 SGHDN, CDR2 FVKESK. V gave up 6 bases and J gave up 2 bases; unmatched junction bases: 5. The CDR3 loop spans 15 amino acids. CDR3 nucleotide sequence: TGTGCCAGCAGAGGCGGACAGGGAAACACCGGGGAGCTGTTTTTT. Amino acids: CASRGGQGNTGELFF.

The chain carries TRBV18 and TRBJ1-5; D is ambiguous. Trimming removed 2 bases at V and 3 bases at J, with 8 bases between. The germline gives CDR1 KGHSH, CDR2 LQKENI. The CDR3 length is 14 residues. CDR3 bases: TGTGCCAGCTCACCAGGCGGGGACAATCAGCCCCAGCATTTT. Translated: CASSPGGDNQPQHF.

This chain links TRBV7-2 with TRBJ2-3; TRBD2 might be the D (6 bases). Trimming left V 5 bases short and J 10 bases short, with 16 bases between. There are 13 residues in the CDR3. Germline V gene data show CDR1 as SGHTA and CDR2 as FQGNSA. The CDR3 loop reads CASSPPNSGAQYF. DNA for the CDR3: TGTGCCAGCAGCCCCCCCAATAGCGGCGCGCAGTATTTT. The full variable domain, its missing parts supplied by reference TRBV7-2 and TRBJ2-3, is GAGVSQSPSNKVTEKGKDVELRCDPISGHTALYWYRQSLGQGLEFLIYFQGNSAPDKSGLPSDRFSAERTGGSVSTLTIQRTQQEDSAVYLCASSPPNSGAQYFGPGTRLTVL.

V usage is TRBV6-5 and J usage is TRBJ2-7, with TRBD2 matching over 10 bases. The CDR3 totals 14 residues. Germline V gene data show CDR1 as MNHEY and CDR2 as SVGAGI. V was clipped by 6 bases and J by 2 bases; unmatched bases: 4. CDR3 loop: CASSLAGVAYEQYF. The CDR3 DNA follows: TGTGCCAGCAGCCTAGCGGGAGTGGCCTACGAGCAGTACTTC.

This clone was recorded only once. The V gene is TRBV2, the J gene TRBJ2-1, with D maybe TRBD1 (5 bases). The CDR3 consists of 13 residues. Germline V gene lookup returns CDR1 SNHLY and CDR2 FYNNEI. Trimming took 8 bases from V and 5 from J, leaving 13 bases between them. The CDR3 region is CASARDRNNEQFF. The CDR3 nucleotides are TGTGCCAGCGCAAGAGACAGAAACAATGAGCAGTTCTTC.

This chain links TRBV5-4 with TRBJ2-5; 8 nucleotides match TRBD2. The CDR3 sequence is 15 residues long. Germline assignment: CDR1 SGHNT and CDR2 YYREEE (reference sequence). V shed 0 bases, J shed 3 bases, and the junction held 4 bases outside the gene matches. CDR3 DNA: TGTGCCAGCAGCTTGGCTCCACTAGCGGAAGAGACCCAGTACTTC. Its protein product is CASSLAPLAEETQYF.

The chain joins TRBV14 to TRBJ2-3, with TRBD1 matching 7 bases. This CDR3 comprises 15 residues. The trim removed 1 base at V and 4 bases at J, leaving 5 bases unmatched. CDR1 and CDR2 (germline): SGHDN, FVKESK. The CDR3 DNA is TGTGCCAGCAGCCAAGGACAGGGTGTTGCAGATACGCAGTATTTT. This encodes CASSQGQGVADTQYF.

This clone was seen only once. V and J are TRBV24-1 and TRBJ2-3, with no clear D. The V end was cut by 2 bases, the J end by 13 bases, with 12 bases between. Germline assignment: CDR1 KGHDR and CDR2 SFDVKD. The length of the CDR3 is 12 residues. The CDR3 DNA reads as TGTGCCACCAGTGATTCCCGAAATGAGGAGTATTTT. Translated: CATSDSRNEEYF.

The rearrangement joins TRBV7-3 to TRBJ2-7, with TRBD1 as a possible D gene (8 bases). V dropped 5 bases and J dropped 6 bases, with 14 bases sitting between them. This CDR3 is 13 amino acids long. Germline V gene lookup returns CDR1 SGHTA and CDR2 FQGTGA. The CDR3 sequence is CASSPQGGLEQYF. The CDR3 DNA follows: TGTGCCAGCAGCCCACAGGGGGGGCTCGAGCAGTACTTC.

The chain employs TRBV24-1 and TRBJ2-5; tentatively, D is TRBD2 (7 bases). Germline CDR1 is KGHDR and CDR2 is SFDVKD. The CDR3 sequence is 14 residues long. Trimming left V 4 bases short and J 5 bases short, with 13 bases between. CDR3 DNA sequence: TGTGCCACCAGTGAGGGGGGGCTTGGGGAGACCCAGTACTTC. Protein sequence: CATSEGGLGETQYF.

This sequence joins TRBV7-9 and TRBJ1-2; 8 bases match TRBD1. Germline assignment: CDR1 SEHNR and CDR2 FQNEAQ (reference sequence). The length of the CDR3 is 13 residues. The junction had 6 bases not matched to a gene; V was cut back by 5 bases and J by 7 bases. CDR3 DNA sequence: TGTGCCAGCAGCGACCGAACAGGGGGTGGCTACACCTTC. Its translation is CASSDRTGGGYTF.

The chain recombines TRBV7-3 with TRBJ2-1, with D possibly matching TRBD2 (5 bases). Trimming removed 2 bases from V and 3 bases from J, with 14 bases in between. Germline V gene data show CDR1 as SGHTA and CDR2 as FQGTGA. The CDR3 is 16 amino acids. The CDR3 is CASSLRAGVGYNEQFF. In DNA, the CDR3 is TGTGCCAGCAGCTTACGGGCCGGGGTTGGCTACAATGAGCAGTTCTTC.

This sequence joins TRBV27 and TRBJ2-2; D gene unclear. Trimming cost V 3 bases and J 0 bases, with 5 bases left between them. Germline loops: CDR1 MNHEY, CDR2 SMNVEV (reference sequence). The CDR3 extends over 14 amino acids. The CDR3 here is CASSFSPNTGELFF. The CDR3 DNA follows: TGTGCCAGCAGTTTCTCCCCGAACACCGGGGAGCTGTTTTTT.